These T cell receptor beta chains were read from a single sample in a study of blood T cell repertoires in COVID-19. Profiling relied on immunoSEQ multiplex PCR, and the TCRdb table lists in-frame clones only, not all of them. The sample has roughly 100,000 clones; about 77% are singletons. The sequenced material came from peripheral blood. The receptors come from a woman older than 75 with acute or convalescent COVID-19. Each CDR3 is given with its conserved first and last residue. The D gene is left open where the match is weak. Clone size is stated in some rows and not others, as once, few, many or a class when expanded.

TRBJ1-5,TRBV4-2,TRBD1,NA,CASSHGQEANQPQHF,TGTGCCAGCAGCCACGGACAGGAGGCAAATCAGCCCCAGCATTTT
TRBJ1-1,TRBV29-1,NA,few,CSVYSTRAGTEAFF,TGCAGCGTTTATTCGACCCGCGCGGGCACTGAAGCTTTCTTT
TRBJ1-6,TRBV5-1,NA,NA,CASSLVTGSDNSPLHF,TGCGCCAGCAGCTTGGTCACAGGGTCCGATAATTCACCCCTCCACTTT
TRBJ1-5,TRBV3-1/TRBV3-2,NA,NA,CASSQDATGSQPQHF,TGTGCCAGCAGCCAAGACGCTACAGGCAGTCAGCCCCAGCATTTT
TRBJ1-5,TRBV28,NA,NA,CASSLSPEGVRRQPQHF,TGTGCCAGCAGTTTATCCCCCGAGGGGGTCCGGAGACAGCCCCAGCATTTT
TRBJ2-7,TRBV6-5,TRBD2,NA,CASRALARTYEQYF,TGTGCCAGCAGGGCACTAGCGAGGACTTACGAGCAGTACTTC
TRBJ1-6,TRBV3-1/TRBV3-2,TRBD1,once,CASSERGHNSPLHF,TGTGCCAGCAGCGAAAGGGGGCATAATTCACCCCTCCACTTT
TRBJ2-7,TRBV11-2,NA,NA,CASSLRDFLTVEQYF,TGTGCCAGCAGCCTCCGGGACTTCCTTACGGTGGAGCAGTACTTC
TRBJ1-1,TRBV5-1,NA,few,CASSLDRVDGEAFF,TGCGCCAGCAGCTTGGATCGGGTGGATGGTGAAGCTTTCTTT
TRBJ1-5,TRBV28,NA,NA,CASSPTGFNQPQHF,TGTGCCAGCAGTCCCACAGGGTTCAATCAGCCCCAGCATTTT
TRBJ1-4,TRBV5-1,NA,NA,CASRGHSSTNEKLFF,TGCGCCAGCAGGGGGCATTCTTCAACTAATGAAAAACTGTTTTTT
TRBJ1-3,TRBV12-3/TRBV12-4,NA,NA,CASSRGSRNTIYF,TGTGCCAGCAGTAGGGGGAGTAGGAACACCATATATTTT
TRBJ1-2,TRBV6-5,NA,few,CASSYSTQGYGYTF,TGTGCCAGCAGTTACTCGACCCAGGGCTATGGCTACACCTTC
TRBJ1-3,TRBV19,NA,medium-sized,CASSIMGGLLSGNTIYF,TGTGCCAGTAGTATAATGGGGGGGCTACTCTCTGGAAACACCATATATTTT
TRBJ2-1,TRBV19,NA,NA,CASSHRYTYNEQFF,TGTGCCAGTAGCCACCGGTATACCTACAATGAGCAGTTCTTC
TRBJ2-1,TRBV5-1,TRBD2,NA,CASSLLPGGRGYNEQFF,TGCGCCAGCAGCTTGCTCCCGGGTGGGAGGGGCTACAATGAGCAGTTCTTC
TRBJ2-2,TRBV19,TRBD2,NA,CASSRGLADTGELFF,TGTGCCAGTAGTAGGGGACTAGCCGACACCGGGGAGCTGTTTTTT
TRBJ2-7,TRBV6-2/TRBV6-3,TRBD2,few,CASRPPGLAGGSSYEQYF,TGTGCCAGCAGACCTCCGGGACTAGCGGGGGGAAGCTCCTACGAGCAGTACTTC
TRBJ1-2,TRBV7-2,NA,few,CASSYQGRGYTF,TGTGCCAGCAGCTATCAGGGCAGGGGCTACACCTTC
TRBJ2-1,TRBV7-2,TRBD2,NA,CASSLETAGYNEQFF,TGTGCCAGCAGCTTAGAGACAGCGGGGTACAATGAGCAGTTCTTC
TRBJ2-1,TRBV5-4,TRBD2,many,CASSTRTSEDEQFF,TGTGCCAGCAGCACCAGGACTAGCGAAGATGAGCAGTTCTTC
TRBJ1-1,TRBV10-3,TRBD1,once,CAIRPTGAHGEAFF,TGTGCCATCCGTCCGACAGGGGCCCACGGGGAAGCTTTCTTT
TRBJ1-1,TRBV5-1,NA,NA,CASSLDQGMNTEAFF,TGCGCCAGCAGCTTGGATCAGGGCATGAACACTGAAGCTTTCTTT
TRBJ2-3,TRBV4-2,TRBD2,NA,CASSQETRRGGPDTQYF,TGTGCCAGCAGCCAAGAAACTAGGCGGGGGGGCCCAGATACGCAGTATTTT
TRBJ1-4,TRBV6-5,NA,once,CGTTGSGFRQLFF,TGTGGTACCACGGGGTCAGGCTTTAGGCAACTGTTTTTT
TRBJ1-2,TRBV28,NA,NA,CATLTLLYGYTF,TGTGCCACCCTAACTCTCCTCTATGGCTACACCTTC
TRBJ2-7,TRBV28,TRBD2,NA,CASSHKAGGLYEQYF,TGTGCCAGCAGCCATAAAGCGGGGGGGCTTTACGAGCAGTACTTC
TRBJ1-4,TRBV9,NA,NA,CASSVATFGEKLFF,TGTGCCAGCAGCGTAGCTACTTTTGGTGAAAAACTGTTTTTT
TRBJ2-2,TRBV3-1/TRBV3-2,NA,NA,CASSLPSSNTGELFF,TGTGCCAGCAGCCTCCCCAGTTCGAACACCGGGGAGCTGTTTTTT
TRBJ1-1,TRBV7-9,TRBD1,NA,CASSSLPGGTEAFF,TGTGCCAGCAGCTCACTGCCAGGGGGGACTGAAGCTTTCTTT
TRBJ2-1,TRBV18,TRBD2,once,CASSPPRGAGPHNEQFF,TGTGCCAGCTCACCACCGAGAGGAGCGGGACCCCATAATGAGCAGTTCTTC
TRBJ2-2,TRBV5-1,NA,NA,CASSLNGQTGELFF,TGCGCCAGCAGCTTGAATGGACAGACCGGGGAACTGTTTTTT
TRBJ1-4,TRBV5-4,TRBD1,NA,CASSPGGTGNEKLFF,TGTGCCAGCAGCCCCGGGGGGACAGGGAATGAAAAACTGTTTTTT
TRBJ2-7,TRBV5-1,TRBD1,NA,CASSLASDRGEQYF,TGCGCCAGCAGCTTGGCCTCGGACAGGGGCGAGCAGTACTTC
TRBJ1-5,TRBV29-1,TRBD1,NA,CSVGNRGVGSNQPQHF,TGCAGCGTTGGGAACAGGGGAGTTGGGAGCAATCAGCCCCAGCATTTT
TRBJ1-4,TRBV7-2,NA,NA,CASSLKGRPIEKLFF,TGTGCCAGCAGCTTAAAGGGGCGACCGATTGAAAAACTGTTTTTT
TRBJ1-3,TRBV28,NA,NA,CASTMGLGAAGNTIYF,TGTGCCAGCACCATGGGTTTAGGGGCAGCTGGAAACACCATATATTTT
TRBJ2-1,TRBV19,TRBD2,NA,CASSSGLAGGRSYNEQFF,TGTGCCAGTAGTAGTGGACTAGCGGGAGGCAGATCCTACAATGAGCAGTTCTTC
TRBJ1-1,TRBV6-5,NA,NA,CASSLRGRGTEAFF,TGTGCCAGCAGTTTGCGGGGGCGGGGGACTGAAGCTTTCTTT
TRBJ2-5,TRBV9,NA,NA,CASSVRAGETQYF,TGTGCCAGCAGCGTGCGGGCGGGGGAGACCCAGTACTTC
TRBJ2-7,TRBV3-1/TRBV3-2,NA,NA,CASSQEGVYEQYF,TGTGCCAGCAGCCAAGAAGGGGTCTACGAGCAGTACTTC